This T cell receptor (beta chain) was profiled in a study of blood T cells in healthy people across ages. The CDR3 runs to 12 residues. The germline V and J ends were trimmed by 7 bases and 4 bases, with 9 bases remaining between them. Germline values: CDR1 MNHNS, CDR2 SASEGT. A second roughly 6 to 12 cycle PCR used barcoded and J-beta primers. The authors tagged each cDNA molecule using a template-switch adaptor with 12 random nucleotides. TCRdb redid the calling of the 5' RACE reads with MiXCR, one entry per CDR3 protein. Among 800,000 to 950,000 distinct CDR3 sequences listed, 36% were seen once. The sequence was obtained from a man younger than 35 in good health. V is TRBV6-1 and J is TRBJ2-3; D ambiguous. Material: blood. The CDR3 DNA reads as TGTGCCAGCAAGATCGGCTCAGATACGCAGTATTTT. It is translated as CASKIGSDTQYF.